The 26 T cell receptor beta chains below come from one sample, sequenced in a study of T cells after yellow fever vaccination. TCRdb re-derived calls from the 5' RACE reads in MiXCR, one entry per CDR3 protein. The table includes about 360,000 distinct CDR3 sequences, 6.2% detected once. The material sequenced was PBMCs, taken 5 days after the yellow fever booster vaccination. The receptors were gathered from a man under 40 who received the YFV17D yellow fever vaccine.

This clonotype was observed at least ten times. The chain recombines TRBV20-1 with TRBJ2-2, with D perhaps assigned TRBD1 or TRBD2 (5 bases each). The CDR3 has 14 residues. Germline V gene sequence: CDR1 DFQATT, CDR2 SNEGSKA (reference sequence). Trimming shortened V by 2 bases and J by 6 bases, and 13 bases separated the two germline ends. In nucleotides, the CDR3 is TGCAGTGCTAGATCCCCCTTGGGGGCCGGGGAGCTGTTTTTT. Its translation: CSARSPLGAGELFF.

This clonotype was counted ten times or more. The J gene is TRBJ1-1, the V gene TRBV7-2, with 9 nucleotides matching TRBD1. There are 15 residues in the CDR3. The V segment lost 4 bases and the J segment 5 bases; nucleotides outside the gene matches: 8. Germline-derived CDR1 and CDR2 are SGHTA and FQGNSA. The CDR3 nucleotides are TGTGCCAGCAGCTCCCCTGGGACAGGGAGAACTGAAGCTTTCTTT. Translating it yields CASSSPGTGRTEAFF.

This clonotype was observed at least ten times. The chain is built from TRBV5-6 and TRBJ2-1; 7 nucleotides agree with TRBD2. Germline V gene sequence: CDR1 SGHDT, CDR2 YYEEEE. CDR3 length equals 18 residues. The V segment lost 7 bases and the J segment 5 bases; nucleotides outside the gene matches: 21. The CDR3 DNA is TGTGCCAGCCGCTCCGGGCTAGCGGCACACTACCGAAACAATGAGCAGTTCTTC. Translated: CASRSGLAAHYRNNEQFF. Combining the CDR3 with reference TRBV5-6 and TRBJ2-1 gives the whole variable domain DAGVTQSPTHLIKTRGQQVTLRCSPKSGHDTVSWYQQALGQGPQFIFQYYEEEERQRGNFPDRFSGHQFPNYSSELNVNALLLGDSALYLCASRSGLAAHYRNNEQFFGPGTRLTVL.

Here the CDR3 DNA reads TGTGCCAGCAGTTTTGGCCGGGCTAGCTCCTACGAGCAGTACTTC. The encoded protein is CASSFGRASSYEQYF. The rearrangement links TRBV27 to TRBJ2-7; unclear D gene. Germline V gene data show CDR1 as MNHEY and CDR2 as SMNVEV (reference sequence). V lost 3 bases to trimming and J lost 0 bases, with 12 bases between them. The CDR3 totals 15 residues.

The chain carries TRBV7-2 and TRBJ2-3; 8 bases fit TRBD2. J gave up 3 bases and V 5 bases, and 10 bases lay outside the gene matches. Per the germline V gene, CDR1 is SGHTA and CDR2 is FQGNSA. The CDR3 runs 16 residues. CDR3 DNA sequence: TGTGCCAGCAGCCAGGAGGGCGGGAGGCGGACAGATACGCAGTATTTT. Translation: CASSQEGGRRTDTQYF.

This clonotype occurred many times. The V and J genes are TRBV30 and TRBJ2-4; 7 nucleotides line up with TRBD1. The V gene's germline CDR1 is GTSNPN and CDR2 SVGIG (reference sequence). J was trimmed by 6 bases and V by 5 bases; bases with no gene match: 10. The CDR3 is 14 amino acids. CDR3 loop: CAWGPGTAGNIQYF. CDR3 nucleotides: TGTGCCTGGGGACCCGGGACAGCAGGAAACATTCAGTACTTC.

The J gene is TRBJ2-3, the V gene TRBV20-1; D not certain. Germline values: CDR1 DFQATT, CDR2 SNEGSKA (reference sequence). V was shortened by 7 bases and J by 6 bases, with 11 bases between the two germline ends. The CDR3 spans 11 residues. CDR3 nucleotide sequence: TGCAGTGAACGACACGGGGATACGCAGTATTTT. Its translation: CSERHGDTQYF.

This clonotype was observed at least ten times. This sequence joins TRBV18 and TRBJ2-1, with 9 bases that match TRBD1. V lost 4 bases and J lost 6; bases outside the gene matches: 7. Germline V gene data show CDR1 as KGHSH and CDR2 as LQKENI. This CDR3 has 15 residues. Written as DNA, the CDR3 is TGTGCCAGCTCACTACGGACAGGGGCCTTCAATGAGCAGTTCTTC. This codes for CASSLRTGAFNEQFF.

This clonotype was observed at least ten times. The chain uses TRBV5-6 and TRBJ2-1; tentatively, D is TRBD1 (6 bases). The V gene lost 2 bases and the J gene lost 8 bases, with 11 bases spanning the gap. The CDR3 contains 13 residues. Germline V gives CDR1 SGHDT, CDR2 YYEEEE. The CDR3 nucleotides are TGTGCCAGCAGCTTAAAGGCAGGGGATGAGCAGTTCTTC. This gives the protein CASSLKAGDEQFF.

Comment on this clonotype: This may stem from a read error, because a much larger clone lies one nucleotide away. This chain connects TRBV21-1 to TRBJ2-7. TRBV21-1 is designated a pseudogene. This CDR3 is built from 13 residues. The CDR3 here is CASSGQDSYEQYF. As DNA, the CDR3 is TGTGCCAGCAGTGGGCAGGACTCTTACGAGCAGTACTTC.

The chain uses TRBV5-6 and TRBJ2-3; possible D gene TRBD2, 6 bases. Trimming removed 4 bases from V and 4 bases from J, with 10 bases in between. The CDR3 totals 13 residues. Germline V lookup: CDR1 SGHDT, CDR2 YYEEEE. In nucleotides, the CDR3 is TGTGCCAGCAGCCAATTAGCGGCAGATACGCAGTATTTT. It codes for CASSQLAADTQYF. Based on the CDR3 plus reference TRBV5-6 and TRBJ2-3, the full variable domain is DAGVTQSPTHLIKTRGQQVTLRCSPKSGHDTVSWYQQALGQGPQFIFQYYEEEERQRGNFPDRFSGHQFPNYSSELNVNALLLGDSALYLCASSQLAADTQYFGPGTRLTVL.

This clonotype was seen a few times. V is TRBV20-1 and J is TRBJ2-3; TRBD2 aligns across 14 bases. CDR1 is DFQATT, CDR2 SNEGSKA, per germline (reference sequence). Unmatched junction bases numbered 8, after V lost 6 bases and J lost 3 bases. This CDR3 contains 16 residues. CDR3 coding DNA: TGCAGTGCCTCGGGACTAGCGGGAGTCGAGACAGATACGCAGTATTTT. Its protein product is CSASGLAGVETDTQYF.

This clonotype showed up many times. The chain uses TRBV29-1 and TRBJ2-5; D is perhaps TRBD1 (7 bases). The germline gives CDR1 SQVTM, CDR2 ANQGSEA. Between the trimmed V and J ends, which lost 3 bases and 9 bases, there was a span of 20 bases. The CDR3 runs 14 residues. CDR3 coding DNA: TGCAGCGTTGACGCTAGGGAGGCCCAGGGGGCCCAGTACTTC. It yields the protein CSVDAREAQGAQYF. The entire variable domain, with the rest obtained from reference TRBV29-1 and TRBJ2-5, is as follows: SAVISQKPSRDICQRGTSLTIQCQVDSQVTMMFWYRQQPGQSLTLIATANQGSEATYESGFVIDKFPISRPNLTFSTLTVSNMSPEDSSIYLCSVDAREAQGAQYFGPGTRLLVL.

This clonotype was counted many times. The V and J genes are TRBV20-1 and TRBJ1-2; D is possibly TRBD1 (5 bases). The ends were cut back, 0 bases at V and 8 bases at J, with 13 bases in the middle. Germline CDR1 is DFQATT and CDR2 is SNEGSKA (reference sequence). The CDR3 sequence is 13 residues long. CDR3 nucleotide sequence: TGCAGTGCTAGAGATCAGGGAGCCCTCGGCTACACCTTC. The encoded protein is CSARDQGALGYTF.

A remark on this clonotype: Mismatch with germline at one junction end may stem from a read error. V is TRBV5-5 and J is TRBJ2-1, with 10 bases fitting TRBD2. In germline, CDR1 is SGHKS, CDR2 YYEKEE (reference sequence). This CDR3 spans 15 amino acids. CDR3 sequence: CASSLGGLATNVQFF. The CDR3 DNA is TGTGCCAGCAGCTTGGGGGGACTAGCGACCAATGTGCAGTTCTTC.

The chain uses TRBV5-1 and TRBJ2-5; 12 bases fit TRBD2. From germline, CDR1 is SGHRS and CDR2 YFSETQ. The trim removed 4 bases at V and 2 bases at J, leaving 6 bases unmatched. The length of the CDR3 is 16 residues. In DNA form, the CDR3 reads TGCGCCAGCAGCGTCCTAGCGGGAGGGGCACAAGAGACCCAGTACTTC. Amino acid sequence: CASSVLAGGAQETQYF.

This clonotype has more than one count but fewer than ten. The genes are TRBV15 and TRBJ1-2, with 8 bases matching TRBD1. The V gene end was trimmed by 5 bases and the J gene end by 5 bases; junction bases not matched to a gene: 10. The germline V gene encodes CDR1 LNHNV and CDR2 YYDKDF (reference sequence). The CDR3 sequence is 15 residues long. The CDR3 DNA sequence: TGTGCCACCAGCCGAGGACAGGGTGGCCCTTATGGCTACACCTTC. Encoded protein: CATSRGQGGPYGYTF.

The table lists this clonotype with a few counts. The chain combines TRBV5-1 with TRBJ2-3, with a tentative D call TRBD2 (6 bases). From germline, CDR1 is SGHRS and CDR2 YFSETQ. The CDR3 loop spans 16 amino acids. V shed 0 bases and J shed 2 bases, with 13 bases lying between them. CDR3 in DNA: TGCGCCAGCAGCTTGGGTGGAGGGTGGGCCACAGATACGCAGTATTTT. Its protein is CASSLGGGWATDTQYF.

This clonotype showed up many times. This chain connects TRBV11-3 to TRBJ2-5; 7 bases are shared with TRBD2. V shed 1 base, J shed 4 bases, and the junction held 3 bases outside the gene matches. The CDR3 length is 14 residues. Germline V gene data show CDR1 as SGHNT and CDR2 as YENEEA. The CDR3 nucleotides are TGTGCCAGCAGCTTAGGAGCTAGCGGAGAGACCCAGTACTTC. This gives the protein CASSLGASGETQYF.

The sample holds a few counts of this clonotype. The rearrangement joins TRBV6-1 to TRBJ1-1; D not resolved. The germline gives CDR1 MNHNS, CDR2 SASEGT. Trimming removed 8 bases from V and 1 base from J, with 11 bases in between. The length of the CDR3 is 13 residues. CDR3 in DNA: TGTGCCAGCCTAGACCGAAAGAACACTGAAGCTTTCTTT. Translation gives CASLDRKNTEAFF.

This clonotype was counted a few times. This chain uses TRBV12-3 or TRBV12-4 with TRBJ2-5, with 8 bases identical to TRBD2. The CDR3 extends over 14 amino acids. With V trimmed by 3 bases and J by 4 bases, 4 bases remained unmatched. The CDR3 spells CASSFLLAGETQYF. CDR3 DNA: TGTGCCAGCAGTTTCCTGCTAGCGGGAGAGACCCAGTACTTC.

This clonotype was seen repeatedly, ten times or more. The V call is TRBV6-2 or TRBV6-3, the J call TRBJ1-6; D not certain. V lost 2 bases to trimming and J lost 8 bases, with 1 base between them. Germline assignment: CDR1 MNHEY and CDR2 SVGEGT. The CDR3 has 11 residues. CDR3 amino acids: CASSYDSPLHF. In nucleotides, the CDR3 is TGTGCCAGCAGTTACGATTCACCCCTCCACTTT.

V gene TRBV20-1 combines with J gene TRBJ2-7; 11 positions match TRBD2. CDR1 DFQATT and CDR2 SNEGSKA come from the germline V gene (reference sequence). CDR3 size: 14 residues. J was trimmed by 4 bases and V by 6 bases; bases with no gene match: 8. Here the CDR3 reads CSASTSGSFYEQYF. The CDR3 DNA is TGCAGTGCGTCTACTAGCGGGAGTTTTTACGAGCAGTACTTC.

This clonotype appeared a few times. CDR3 in amino acids: CAIGNREGNEQFF. The CDR3, as DNA: TGTGCCATCGGGAACAGGGAGGGCAATGAGCAGTTCTTC. This rearrangement joins TRBV10-3 to TRBJ2-1; D is possibly TRBD2 (7 bases). V was shortened by 8 bases and J by 6 bases, with 14 bases between the two germline ends. Germline CDR1 is ENHRY and CDR2 is SYGVKD. The CDR3 runs 13 residues.

The gene calls are TRBV11-2 and TRBJ2-1, with D perhaps matching TRBD1 (5 bases). Germline V CDR1 and CDR2: SGHAT, FQNNGV. This CDR3 spans 15 amino acids. The V gene lost 4 bases and the J gene lost 5 bases, with 15 bases spanning the gap. The DNA of the CDR3 is TGTGCCAGCAGCTCAAGACTCCTAGGGGACAATGAGCAGTTCTTC. As protein: CASSSRLLGDNEQFF.

The chain couples TRBV27 to TRBJ2-2, with a weak D call TRBD1 (6 bases). Trimming took off 7 bases at V and 2 bases at J, with 14 bases between the two ends. Germline lookup yields CDR1 MNHEY and CDR2 SMNVEV (reference sequence). The CDR3 runs 15 residues. DNA for the CDR3: TGTGCCAGCAAGAGAGAGGGGGTAAACACCGGGGAGCTGTTTTTT. The encoded protein is CASKREGVNTGELFF.